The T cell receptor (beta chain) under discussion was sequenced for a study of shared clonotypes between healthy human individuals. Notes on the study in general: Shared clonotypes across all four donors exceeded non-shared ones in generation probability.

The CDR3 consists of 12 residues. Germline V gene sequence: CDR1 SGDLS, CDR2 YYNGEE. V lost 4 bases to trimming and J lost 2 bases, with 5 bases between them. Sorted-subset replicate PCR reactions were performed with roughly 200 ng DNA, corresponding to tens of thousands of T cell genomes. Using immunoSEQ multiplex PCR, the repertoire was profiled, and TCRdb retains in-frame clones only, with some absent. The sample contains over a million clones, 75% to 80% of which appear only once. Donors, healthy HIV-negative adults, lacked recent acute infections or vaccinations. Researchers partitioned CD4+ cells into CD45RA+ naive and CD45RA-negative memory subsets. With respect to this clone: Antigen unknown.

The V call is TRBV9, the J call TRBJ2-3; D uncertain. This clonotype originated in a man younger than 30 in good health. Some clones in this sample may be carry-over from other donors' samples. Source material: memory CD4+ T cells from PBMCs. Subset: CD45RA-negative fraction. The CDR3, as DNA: TGTGCCAGCAGCTTAACCACAGATACGCAGTATTTT. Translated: CASSLTTDTQYF.